The present T cell receptor (beta chain) was sequenced within a study of T cells after yellow fever vaccination. At the level of the study: Where fractions had low cell numbers, libraries were prepared from them with the SMART-Seq v4 Ultra Low Input RNA kit. Study conclusions and caveats: The CD4 and CD8 compartments had a small share of their clonotypes in common.

By 5'RACE template switching, TCR cDNA was produced, with a universal primer site and UMIs added in the process. In TCRdb, the 5' RACE reads were re-called with MiXCR into one record per CDR3 protein. The sample includes some 350,000 distinct CDR3 sequences, more than 9% of them seen just once. A note on this clonotype: Its target is unknown.

Trimming stripped 0 bases from V and 1 base from J, with 13 bases between. Germline CDR1 DFQATT, CDR2 SNEGSKA (reference sequence). The CDR3 length is 16 residues. This clonotype originated in a man aged 18 to 35 who received the YFV17D yellow fever vaccine. This chain joins TRBV20-1 and TRBJ2-1; D not certain. The sequences come from PBMCs, collected on the day of the first yellow fever vaccination. The CDR3 spells CSARDIGDRSYNEQFF. The CDR3 region has the DNA TGCAGTGCTAGAGATATTGGTGATCGGTCCTACAATGAGCAGTTCTTC.